This T cell receptor (beta chain) appears in the sequencing data of a study of technical replicates of blood from a handful of donors. Concerning this clone: Other DNA sequences within the sample encode an identical CDR3.

Germline CDR1 SGHNT, CDR2 YYREEE (reference sequence). Trimming removed 2 bases at V and 2 bases at J, with 7 bases between. CDR3 length: 13 amino acids. The protocol was immunoSEQ multiplex PCR, while the TCRdb copy is restricted to in-frame clones and leaves out a portion. The repertoire consists of around 79,000 clones, with around 90% occurring once and the leading ten covering 0.2% to 0.25%. Sequencing input: T cells isolated from PBMCs. The chain employs TRBV5-4 and TRBJ2-5, with a weak D call TRBD2 (5 bases). The source of this sequence is a human donor in good health. The CDR3 DNA is TGTGCCAGCAGCTTAGGACTTCAAGAGACCCAGTACTTC. Encoded protein: CASSLGLQETQYF.